These 2 T cell receptor beta chains share one sample of origin, sequenced in a study of tumor-infiltrating lymphocytes in primary liver carcinoma. TCR beta cDNA was made from 450 to 600 ng total RNA with a constant-region primer. Researchers made the TCR beta libraries by running three nested multiplex PCR rounds with slightly modified ARM-PCR. TRBV1-TRBV30 forward and Cbeta reverse primers drove the first two approximately 10-cycle rounds. MiXCR, applied by TCRdb to the multiplex PCR reads, yields one record per CDR3 protein. This sample carries 150,000 to 200,000 distinct CDR3 sequences, 50% to 75% of them seen once, and the ten largest clones take around three quarters. Out of unsorted whole blood came the blood RNA, and germline DNA was extracted as well. The sample consisted of peripheral blood. The receptors originated from a man between 35 and 55 years old with primary liver carcinoma and hepatitis B virus infection.

In this sample, this clonotype turned up many times. The chain couples TRBV11-2 to TRBJ1-1, with 12 positions matching TRBD1. CDR1 and CDR2 (germline): SGHAT, FQNNGV. The length of the CDR3 is 15 residues. The trim removed 3 bases at V and 3 bases at J, leaving 2 bases unmatched. The CDR3 here is CASSLGTGGYTEAFF. The CDR3 DNA reads TGTGCCAGCAGCTTGGGGACAGGGGGCTACACTGAAGCTTTCTTT.

Notes on this clonotype: Without the conserved terminal phenylalanine or tryptophan, this CDR3 likely stems from a read error. The chain employs TRBV10-3 and TRBJ2-7; D remains unclear. Trimming stripped 6 bases from V and 0 bases from J, with 12 bases between. Germline values: CDR1 ENHRY, CDR2 SYGVKD. CDR3 size: 14 residues. The CDR3 spells CAISGVMGSYEQYL. The CDR3 DNA follows: TGTGCCATCAGCGGCGTGATGGGCTCCTACGAGCAGTACTTA.